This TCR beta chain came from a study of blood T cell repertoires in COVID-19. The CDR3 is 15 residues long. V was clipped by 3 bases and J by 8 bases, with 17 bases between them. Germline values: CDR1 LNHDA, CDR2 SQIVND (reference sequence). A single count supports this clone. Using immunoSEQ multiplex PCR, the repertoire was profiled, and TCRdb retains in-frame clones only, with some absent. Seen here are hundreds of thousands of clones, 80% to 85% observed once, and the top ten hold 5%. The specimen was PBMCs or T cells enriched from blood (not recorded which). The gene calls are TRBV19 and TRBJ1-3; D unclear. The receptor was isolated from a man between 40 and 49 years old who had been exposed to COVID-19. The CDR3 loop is CASSIREARADTIYF. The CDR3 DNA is TGTGCCAGTAGTATCCGGGAAGCGAGGGCTGACACCATATATTTT.